These 7 T cell receptor beta chains were all obtained from the same sample, sequenced in a study of cytomegalovirus exposure and HLA in healthy donors. Profiled with immunoSEQ multiplex PCR; TCRdb holds only in-frame clones, not every one. The table lists fewer than 55,000 clones, roughly 93% of them singletons. Sample: PBMCs. Receptor source: a man younger than 35 in good health and CMV-seronegative.

The chain uses TRBV27 and TRBJ1-5, with D unresolved. CDR3 length equals 14 residues. The V end lost 6 bases, the J end lost 0 bases, and 9 bases lay between the germline ends. CDR1 is MNHEY, CDR2 SMNVEV, per germline (reference sequence). CDR3 sequence: CASSLKNSNQPQHF. The DNA of the CDR3 is TGTGCCAGCAGCCTAAAAAATAGCAATCAGCCCCAGCATTTT.

The chain is built from TRBV4-1 and TRBJ1-4; D may be TRBD1 (5 bases). The CDR3 is 15 residues long. Germline CDR1 and CDR2: MGHRA and YSYEKL. V lost 8 bases and J 3 bases, leaving 16 bases between the germline ends. CDR3 nucleotide sequence: TGCGCCAGCCTAAGCCAGGGAGGGTCTAATGAAAAACTGTTTTTT. Its translation: CASLSQGGSNEKLFF.

The gene calls are TRBV5-5 and TRBJ1-2; D is possibly TRBD1 (5 bases). V lost 0 bases to trimming and J lost 8 bases, with 11 bases between them. The CDR3 has 13 amino acids. The germline CDR1 and CDR2 sequences are SGHKS and YYEKEE (reference sequence). The CDR3 loop is CASSLAQGGGYTF. The CDR3 coding sequence is TGTGCCAGCAGCTTGGCGCAGGGTGGAGGCTACACCTTC.

The V gene is TRBV9, the J gene TRBJ2-5; weak D call: TRBD2 (5 bases). CDR1 and CDR2 from the germline V gene are SGDLS and YYNGEE. The germline V and J ends were trimmed by 3 bases and 2 bases, with 14 bases remaining between them. This CDR3 has 15 residues. The CDR3 loop reads CASSALAVNQETQYF. The CDR3 nucleotides are TGTGCCAGCAGCGCTCTAGCAGTGAATCAAGAGACCCAGTACTTC.

The genes are TRBV29-1 and TRBJ2-2; 12 nucleotides align to TRBD2. V lost 3 bases to trimming and J lost 4 bases; unmatched junction nucleotides: 6. Germline V CDR1 and CDR2: SQVTM, ANQGSEA. This CDR3 region has 16 residues. CDR3 residues: CSVDGLAGFGTGELFF. The CDR3 nucleotides are TGCAGCGTTGACGGACTAGCGGGATTTGGCACCGGGGAGCTGTTTTTT.

The V gene is TRBV7-6, the J gene TRBJ2-7, with unresolved D. This CDR3 has 14 residues. Germline CDR1 reads SGHVS; CDR2 reads FNYEAQ. The ends were cut back, 4 bases at V and 0 bases at J, with 10 bases in the middle. The CDR3 region has the DNA TGTGCCAGCAGCTCAACTACCAGCTCCTACGAGCAGTACTTC. Protein product: CASSSTTSSYEQYF. Combining the CDR3 with reference TRBV7-6 and TRBJ2-7 gives the whole variable domain GAGVSQSPRYKVTKRGQDVALRCDPISGHVSLYWYRQALGQGPEFLTYFNYEAQQDKSGLPNDRFSAERPEGSISTLTIQRTEQRDSAMYRCASSSTTSSYEQYFGPGTRLTVT.

The J gene is TRBJ2-1, the V gene TRBV10-3; 9 bases line up with TRBD1. CDR1 and CDR2 from the germline V gene are ENHRY and SYGVKD. Germline trimming cut 9 bases from V and 9 bases from J; bases unmatched to any gene: 15. This CDR3 contains 15 residues. The DNA of the CDR3 is TGTGCCATACAACGGACAGGGGATGGGTTGGGTGAGCAGTTCTTC. Translating it yields CAIQRTGDGLGEQFF.